The sequence of this TCR beta chain was determined in a study of blood T cell repertoires in COVID-19. Trimming at V came to 7 bases and at J to 4 bases, leaving 7 bases not matched to a gene. Per the germline V gene, CDR1 is MDHEN and CDR2 is SYDVKM. The CDR3 is made up of 14 amino acids. Measured with immunoSEQ multiplex PCR; TCRdb has only the in-frame clones, and not every one. The table has approximately 160,000 clones, about 86% seen once; the top ten hold 7%. The gene calls are TRBV28 and TRBJ1-3; 7 bases align to TRBD1. The sequence was obtained from a man aged 50-59 years with active or convalescent COVID-19. The sequenced material came from peripheral blood. CDR3 in DNA: TGTGCCAGCACCGCAGGGGGTATCGGAAACACCATATATTTT. Translating it yields CASTAGGIGNTIYF.